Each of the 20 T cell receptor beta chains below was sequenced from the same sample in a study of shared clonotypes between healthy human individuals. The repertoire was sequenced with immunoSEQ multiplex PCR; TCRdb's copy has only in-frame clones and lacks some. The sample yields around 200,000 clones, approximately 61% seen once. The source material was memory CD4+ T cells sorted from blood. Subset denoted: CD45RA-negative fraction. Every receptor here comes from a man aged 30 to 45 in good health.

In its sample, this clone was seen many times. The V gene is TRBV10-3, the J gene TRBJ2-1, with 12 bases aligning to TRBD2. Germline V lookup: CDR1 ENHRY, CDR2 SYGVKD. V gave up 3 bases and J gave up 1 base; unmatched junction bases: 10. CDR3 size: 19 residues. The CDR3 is CAISDPSGRGSPSYNEQFF. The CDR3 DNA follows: TGTGCCATCAGTGACCCTAGCGGGAGGGGTAGCCCGTCCTACAATGAGCAGTTCTTC.

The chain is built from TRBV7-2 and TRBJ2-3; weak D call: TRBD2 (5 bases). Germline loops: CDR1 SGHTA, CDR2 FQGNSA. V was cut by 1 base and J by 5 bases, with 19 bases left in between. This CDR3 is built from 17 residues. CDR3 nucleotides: TGTGCCAGCAGCTTAGTTCGCATGGTGGGAGCTGGAGATACGCAGTATTTT. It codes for CASSLVRMVGAGDTQYF.

The CDR3 nucleotides are TGTGCCAGCAGCCATGCCACCGGGGAGCTGTTTTTT. This encodes CASSHATGELFF. This chain connects TRBV11-3 to TRBJ2-2; D uncertain. CDR1 and CDR2 (germline): SGHNT, YENEEA. This CDR3 region has 12 residues. Between the trimmed V and J ends, which lost 5 bases and 4 bases, there was a span of 5 bases.

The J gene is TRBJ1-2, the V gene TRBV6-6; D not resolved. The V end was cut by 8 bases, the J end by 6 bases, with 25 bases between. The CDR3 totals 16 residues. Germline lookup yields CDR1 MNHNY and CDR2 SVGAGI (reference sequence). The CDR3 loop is CASGRGTGMGFDGYTF. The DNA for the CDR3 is TGTGCCAGCGGTCGCGGAACTGGTATGGGGTTCGATGGCTACACCTTC.

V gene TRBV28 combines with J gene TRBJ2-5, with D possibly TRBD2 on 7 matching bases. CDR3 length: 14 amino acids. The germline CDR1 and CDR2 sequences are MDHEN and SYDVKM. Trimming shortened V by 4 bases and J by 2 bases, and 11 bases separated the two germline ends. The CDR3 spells CASSSGGRQETQYF. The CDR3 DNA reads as TGTGCCAGCAGTTCCGGGGGGCGTCAAGAGACCCAGTACTTC.

CDR3 nucleotides: TGTGCCAGCAGTTTAGGGGGAGCACGCGGGGAGCTGTTTTTT. Translated, it gives CASSLGGARGELFF. This chain uses TRBV28 with TRBJ2-2, with D perhaps TRBD1 or TRBD2 (5 bases each). This CDR3 has 14 residues. Germline values: CDR1 MDHEN, CDR2 SYDVKM. Trimming took off 2 bases at V and 7 bases at J, with 11 bases between the two ends.

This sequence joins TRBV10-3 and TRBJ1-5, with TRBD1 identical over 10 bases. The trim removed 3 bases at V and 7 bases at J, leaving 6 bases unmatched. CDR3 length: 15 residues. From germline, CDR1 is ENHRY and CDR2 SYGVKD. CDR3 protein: CAISDLGTGDQPQHF. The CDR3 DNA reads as TGTGCCATCAGTGATCTAGGGACAGGGGACCAGCCCCAGCATTTT.

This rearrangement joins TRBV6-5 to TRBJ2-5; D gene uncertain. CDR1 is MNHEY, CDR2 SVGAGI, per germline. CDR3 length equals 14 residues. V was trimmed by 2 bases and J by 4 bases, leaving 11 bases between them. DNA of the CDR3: TGTGCCAGCAGTTACGGGATAGATAGAGAGACCCAGTACTTC. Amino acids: CASSYGIDRETQYF.

In DNA form, the CDR3 reads TGTGCCAGCAGCGTAGACAATCAGCCCCAGCATTTT. Its translation is CASSVDNQPQHF. J is TRBJ1-5 and V is TRBV7-9, with D unclear. The CDR3 contains 12 residues. The V and J ends lost 5 bases and 3 bases respectively, with 5 bases between them. In germline, CDR1 is SEHNR, CDR2 FQNEAQ (reference sequence).

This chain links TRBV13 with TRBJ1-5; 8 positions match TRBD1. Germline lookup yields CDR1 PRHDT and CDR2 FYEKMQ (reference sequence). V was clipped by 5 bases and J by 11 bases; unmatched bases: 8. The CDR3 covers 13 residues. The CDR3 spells CASSRGQGEAQHF. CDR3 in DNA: TGTGCCAGCAGCCGCGGACAGGGCGAGGCCCAGCATTTT.

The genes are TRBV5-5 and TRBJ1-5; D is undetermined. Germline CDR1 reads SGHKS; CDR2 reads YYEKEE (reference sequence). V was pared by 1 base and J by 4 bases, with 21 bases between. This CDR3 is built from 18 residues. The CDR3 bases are TGTGCCAGCAGCTTGATTTATAGGCCAACTCGAGGGAATCAGCCCCAGCATTTT. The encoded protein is CASSLIYRPTRGNQPQHF.

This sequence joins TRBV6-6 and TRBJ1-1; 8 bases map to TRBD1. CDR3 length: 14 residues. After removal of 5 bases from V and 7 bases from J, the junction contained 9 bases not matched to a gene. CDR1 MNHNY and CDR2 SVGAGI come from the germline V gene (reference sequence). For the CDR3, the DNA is TGTGCCAGCAGTCCATGGACAGGGCCTAATGAAGCTTTCTTT. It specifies CASSPWTGPNEAFF.

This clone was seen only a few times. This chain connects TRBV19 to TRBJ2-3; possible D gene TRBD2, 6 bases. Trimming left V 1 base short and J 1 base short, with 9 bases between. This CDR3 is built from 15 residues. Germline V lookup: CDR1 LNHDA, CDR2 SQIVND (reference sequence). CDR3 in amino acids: CASSIAAGRTDTQYF. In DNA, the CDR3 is TGTGCCAGTAGTATAGCTGCGGGACGCACAGATACGCAGTATTTT.

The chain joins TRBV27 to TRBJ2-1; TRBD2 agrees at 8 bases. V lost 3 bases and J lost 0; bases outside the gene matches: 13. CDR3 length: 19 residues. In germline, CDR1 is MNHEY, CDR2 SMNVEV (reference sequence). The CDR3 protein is CASSFLFSGLENSYNEQFF. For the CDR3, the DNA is TGTGCCAGCAGTTTCCTCTTTTCGGGACTAGAGAACTCCTACAATGAGCAGTTCTTC.

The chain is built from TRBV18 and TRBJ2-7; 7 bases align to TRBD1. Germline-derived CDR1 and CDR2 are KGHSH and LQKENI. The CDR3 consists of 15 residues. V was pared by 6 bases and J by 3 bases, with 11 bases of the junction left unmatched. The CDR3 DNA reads TGTGCCAGCTCCCTCCGACAGGGAAGCGGCTACGAGCAGTACTTC. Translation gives CASSLRQGSGYEQYF.

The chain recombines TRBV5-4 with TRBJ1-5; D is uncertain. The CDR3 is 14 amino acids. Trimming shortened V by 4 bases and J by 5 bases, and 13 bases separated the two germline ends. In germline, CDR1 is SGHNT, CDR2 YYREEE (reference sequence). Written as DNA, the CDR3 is TGTGCCAGCAGCATAGGGCTCGGGGATCAGCCCCAGCATTTT. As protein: CASSIGLGDQPQHF.

CDR3 in amino acids: CASSPVRDRLTDTQYF. DNA for the CDR3: TGTGCCAGCAGCCCCGTGAGGGACAGGCTCACAGATACGCAGTATTTT. This chain connects TRBV7-2 to TRBJ2-3; 8 nucleotides line up with TRBD1. Germline CDR1 and CDR2: SGHTA and FQGNSA. Trimming took 5 bases from V and 2 from J; bases not matched to a gene: 9. This CDR3 region has 16 residues.

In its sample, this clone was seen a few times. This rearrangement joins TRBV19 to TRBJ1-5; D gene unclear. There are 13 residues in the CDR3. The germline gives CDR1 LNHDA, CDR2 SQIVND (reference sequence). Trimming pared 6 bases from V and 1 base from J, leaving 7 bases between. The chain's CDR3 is CASRDGSNQPQHF. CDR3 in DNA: TGTGCCAGTAGGGACGGGAGCAATCAGCCCCAGCATTTT.

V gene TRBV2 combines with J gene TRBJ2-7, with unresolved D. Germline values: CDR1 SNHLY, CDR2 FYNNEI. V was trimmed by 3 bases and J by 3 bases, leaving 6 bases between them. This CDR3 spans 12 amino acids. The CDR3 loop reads CASSDRDYEQYF. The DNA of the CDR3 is TGTGCCAGCAGTGACCGAGACTACGAGCAGTACTTC.

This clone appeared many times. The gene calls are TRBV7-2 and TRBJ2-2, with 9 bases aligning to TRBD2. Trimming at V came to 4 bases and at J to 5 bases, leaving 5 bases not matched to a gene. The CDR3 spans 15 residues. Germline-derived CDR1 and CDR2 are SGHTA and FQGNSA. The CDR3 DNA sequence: TGTGCCAGCAGCTCTAGCGGGATACGTACCGGGGAGCTGTTTTTT. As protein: CASSSSGIRTGELFF. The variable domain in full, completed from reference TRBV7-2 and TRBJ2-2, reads GAGVSQSPSNKVTEKGKDVELRCDPISGHTALYWYRQSLGQGLEFLIYFQGNSAPDKSGLPSDRFSAERTGGSVSTLTIQRTQQEDSAVYLCASSSSGIRTGELFFGEGSRLTVL.